The 16 T cell receptor beta chains reported below all come from one sample, sequenced in a study of response to subunit inactivated influenza vaccine. MiXCR, applied by TCRdb to the RT-PCR reads, yields one record per CDR3 protein. In the table there are around 580,000 distinct CDR3 sequences, approximately 12% of which are singletons. Sample: PBMCs from blood, taken on the day of vaccination. The source is a man aged 50 or older who received an inactivated influenza vaccine.

At least ten counts were recorded for this clonotype. The genes are TRBV12-3 or TRBV12-4 and TRBJ1-5; D is unclear. Trimming left V 3 bases short and J 3 bases short, with 12 bases between. The CDR3 loop spans 15 amino acids. This CDR3 reads CASSFGFQINQPQHF. The CDR3 DNA reads as TGTGCCAGCAGTTTCGGGTTTCAGATCAATCAGCCCCAGCATTTT.

This clonotype was observed a handful of times. The chain links TRBV6-1 to TRBJ1-4; no firm D call. This CDR3 is built from 17 residues. Trimming cost V 3 bases and J 0 bases, with 14 bases left between them. The V gene's germline CDR1 is MNHNS and CDR2 SASEGT. DNA of the CDR3: TGTGCCAGCAGTGATTTGCTGAGAACTGCAACTAATGAAAAACTGTTTTTT. Its protein is CASSDLLRTATNEKLFF.

This clonotype appeared once. The chain combines TRBV7-2 with TRBJ2-6, with 7 bases aligning to TRBD1. The V segment lost 4 bases and the J segment 4 bases; nucleotides outside the gene matches: 10. This CDR3 region has 17 residues. Germline CDR1 is SGHTA and CDR2 is FQGNSA. The CDR3 DNA sequence: TGTGCCAGCAGCTGGGGCCCAGGGGGTGGCGGGGCCAACGTCCTGACTTTC. This encodes CASSWGPGGGGANVLTF.

This clonotype was counted a few times. The chain carries TRBV5-1 and TRBJ2-7, with TRBD1 identical over 9 bases. CDR1 SGHRS and CDR2 YFSETQ come from the germline V gene. V was clipped by 1 base and J by 7 bases; unmatched bases: 12. CDR3 size: 16 residues. CDR3 loop: CASSLYPGQGIGEQYF. DNA of the CDR3: TGCGCCAGCAGCTTGTATCCGGGACAGGGTATAGGTGAGCAGTACTTC.

The chain recombines TRBV11-2 with TRBJ1-4; D is perhaps TRBD1 (5 bases). This CDR3 spans 15 amino acids. CDR1 is SGHAT and CDR2 is FQNNGV in the germline V gene. Trimming pared 4 bases from V and 10 bases from J, leaving 19 bases between. Here the CDR3 reads CASSSQLGHSLKLFF. The CDR3 DNA reads as TGTGCCAGCAGCTCACAGCTCGGACATAGCCTAAAACTGTTTTTT.

This clonotype turned up a few times. The chain recombines TRBV15 with TRBJ2-1, with 7 nucleotides matching TRBD2. V shed 1 base and J 7 bases; nucleotides not matched to a gene: 4. Germline V CDR1 and CDR2: LNHNV, YYDKDF (reference sequence). The CDR3 runs to 14 residues. The CDR3 sequence: CATSRGGRINEQFF. In nucleotides, the CDR3 is TGTGCCACCAGCAGAGGCGGGAGAATAAATGAGCAGTTCTTC. Filled out from reference TRBV15 and TRBJ2-1, the complete variable domain reads DAMVIQNPRYQVTQFGKPVTLSCSQTLNHNVMYWYQQKSSQAPKLLFHYYDKDFNNEADTPDNFQSRRPNTSFCFLDIRSPGLGDTAMYLCATSRGGRINEQFFGPGTRLTVL.

This clonotype was seen a few times. This chain uses TRBV10-1 with TRBJ2-7; D possibly corresponds to TRBD1 (5 bases). The CDR3 runs 14 residues. The V and J ends lost 2 bases and 4 bases respectively, with 12 bases between them. The V gene's germline CDR1 is WNHNN and CDR2 SYGVQD (reference sequence). CDR3 in amino acids: CASSEAVKGYEQYF. The CDR3 DNA is TGCGCCAGCAGTGAGGCTGTTAAGGGGTACGAGCAGTACTTC.

This chain links TRBV20-1 with TRBJ2-3; D may be TRBD1 or TRBD2 (5 bases each). Germline values: CDR1 DFQATT, CDR2 SNEGSKA (reference sequence). The ends were cut back, 1 base at V and 5 bases at J, with 13 bases in the middle. This CDR3 is 14 amino acids long. In DNA form, the CDR3 reads TGCAGTGCTAGAGGGGACCTCACACAAGATACGCAGTATTTT. Its protein is CSARGDLTQDTQYF.

This clonotype was recorded at least ten times. The rearrangement links TRBV25-1 to TRBJ2-2; no reliable D call. V was clipped by 0 bases and J by 4 bases, with 9 bases between them. CDR1 and CDR2 from the germline V gene are MGHDK and SYGVNS. CDR3 length: 15 amino acids. This chain's CDR3 is CASSEYVWGTGELFF. The DNA for the CDR3 is TGTGCCAGCAGTGAATATGTGTGGGGCACCGGGGAGCTGTTTTTT.

This clonotype was seen many times. At one end, the junction sequence differs from germline, possibly due to a read error. The chain combines TRBV10-3 with TRBJ2-5; D may match TRBD1 or TRBD2 (5 bases each). Germline assignment: CDR1 ENHRY and CDR2 SYGVKD. The CDR3 is 12 amino acids. The CDR3 nucleotides are TGTGCCATCAGAGAATCTCGGGACCCCCCTCGCTTC. It specifies CAIRESRDPPRF.

This clonotype was picked up a small number of times. The J gene is TRBJ2-1, the V gene TRBV11-2; D not resolved. The CDR3 loop spans 12 amino acids. Trimming shortened V by 5 bases and J by 9 bases, and 11 bases separated the two germline ends. Germline V gene data show CDR1 as SGHAT and CDR2 as FQNNGV. CDR3 DNA sequence: TGTGCCAGCAGCCCCGCCTACGGTGAGCAGTTCTTC. It translates to CASSPAYGEQFF.

The J gene is TRBJ2-1, the V gene TRBV7-9; no clear D. CDR1 is SEHNR, CDR2 FQNEAQ, per germline (reference sequence). The length of the CDR3 is 11 residues. Trimming stripped 5 bases from V and 8 bases from J, with 7 bases between. CDR3 protein: CASSISDEQFF. CDR3 nucleotide sequence: TGTGCCAGCAGCATAAGCGATGAGCAGTTCTTC. Looking up the rest from reference TRBV7-9 and TRBJ2-1 gives the full variable domain: DTGVSQNPRHKITKRGQNVTFRCDPISEHNRLYWYRQTLGQGPEFLTYFQNEAQLEKSRLLSDRFSAERPKGSFSTLEIQRTEQGDSAMYLCASSISDEQFFGPGTRLTVL.

The chain is built from TRBV5-1 and TRBJ2-7; 8 bases fit TRBD2. The CDR3 totals 15 residues. The V and J ends lost 4 bases and 2 bases, in that order; junction bases with no gene match: 8. CDR1 is SGHRS, CDR2 YFSETQ, per germline. The DNA of the CDR3 is TGCGCCAGCAGCCGCGACTCGCGGGGGGCCTACGAGCAGTACTTC. Translated: CASSRDSRGAYEQYF.

This clonotype was seen ten or more times. The rearrangement uses TRBV7-2 and TRBJ1-5; D gene unclear. V lost 5 bases and J 3 bases, leaving 5 bases between the germline ends. CDR3 size: 12 residues. Germline V gene sequence: CDR1 SGHTA, CDR2 FQGNSA. The CDR3 loop reads CASSQANQPQHF. The CDR3 DNA sequence: TGTGCCAGCAGCCAGGCCAATCAGCCCCAGCATTTT.

The chain is built from TRBV11-2 and TRBJ2-7; 7 bases are a match to TRBD1. Unmatched junction bases numbered 5, after V lost 0 bases and J lost 3 bases. The germline gives CDR1 SGHAT, CDR2 FQNNGV. The CDR3 totals 15 residues. The CDR3 nucleotides are TGTGCCAGCAGCTTAGAAGGGGGCGAATACTACGAGCAGTACTTC. Its translation: CASSLEGGEYYEQYF.

The rearrangement joins TRBV28 to TRBJ2-7, with TRBD1 as a possible D gene (5 bases). Germline values: CDR1 MDHEN, CDR2 SYDVKM. The V and J ends lost 4 bases and 12 bases respectively, with 28 bases between them. The CDR3 extends over 16 amino acids. CDR3 protein: CASSSSMGMGRKILYF. For the CDR3, the DNA is TGTGCCAGCAGTTCGTCCATGGGGATGGGGCGGAAAATTCTGTACTTC.